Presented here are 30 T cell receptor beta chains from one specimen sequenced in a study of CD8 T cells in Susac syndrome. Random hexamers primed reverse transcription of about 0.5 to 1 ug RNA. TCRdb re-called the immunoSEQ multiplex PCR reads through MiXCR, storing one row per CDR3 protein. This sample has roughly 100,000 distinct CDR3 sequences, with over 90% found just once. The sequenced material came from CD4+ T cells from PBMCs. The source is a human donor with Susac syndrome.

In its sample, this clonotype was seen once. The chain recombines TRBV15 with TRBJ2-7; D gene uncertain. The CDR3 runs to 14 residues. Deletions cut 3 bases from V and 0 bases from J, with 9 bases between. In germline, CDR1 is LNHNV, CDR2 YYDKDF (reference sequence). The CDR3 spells CATSREESSYEQYF. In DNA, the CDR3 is TGTGCCACCAGCAGGGAAGAAAGCTCCTACGAGCAGTACTTC.

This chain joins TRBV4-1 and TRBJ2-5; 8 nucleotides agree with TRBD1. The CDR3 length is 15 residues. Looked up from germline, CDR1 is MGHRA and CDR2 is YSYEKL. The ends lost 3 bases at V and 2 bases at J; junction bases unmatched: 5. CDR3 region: CASSQRQGRQETQYF. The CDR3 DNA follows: TGCGCCAGCAGCCAGCGACAGGGGCGACAAGAGACCCAGTACTTC.

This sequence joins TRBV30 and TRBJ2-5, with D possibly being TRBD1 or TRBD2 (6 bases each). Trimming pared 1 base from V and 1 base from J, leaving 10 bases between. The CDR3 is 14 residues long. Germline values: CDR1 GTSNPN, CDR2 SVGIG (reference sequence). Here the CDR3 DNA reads TGTGCCTGGAGTGAGGGGGGAATCCAAGAGACCCAGTACTTC. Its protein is CAWSEGGIQETQYF.

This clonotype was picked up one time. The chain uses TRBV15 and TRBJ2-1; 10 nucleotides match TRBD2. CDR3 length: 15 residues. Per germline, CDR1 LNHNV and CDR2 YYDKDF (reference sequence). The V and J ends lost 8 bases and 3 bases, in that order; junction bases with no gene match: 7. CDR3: CATQGLAGVYNEQFF. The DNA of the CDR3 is TGTGCCACCCAGGGGCTAGCGGGGGTCTACAATGAGCAGTTCTTC.

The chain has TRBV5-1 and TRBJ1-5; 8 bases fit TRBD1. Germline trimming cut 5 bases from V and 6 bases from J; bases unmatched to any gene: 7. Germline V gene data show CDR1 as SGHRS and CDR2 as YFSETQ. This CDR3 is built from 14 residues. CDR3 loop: CASSPGQGIQPQHF. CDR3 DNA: TGCGCCAGCAGTCCAGGACAGGGCATTCAGCCCCAGCATTTT. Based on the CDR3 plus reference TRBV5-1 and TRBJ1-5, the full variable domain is KAGVTQTPRYLIKTRGQQVTLSCSPISGHRSVSWYQQTPGQGLQFLFEYFSETQRNKGNFPGRFSGRQFSNSRSEMNVSTLELGDSALYLCASSPGQGIQPQHFGDGTRLSIL.

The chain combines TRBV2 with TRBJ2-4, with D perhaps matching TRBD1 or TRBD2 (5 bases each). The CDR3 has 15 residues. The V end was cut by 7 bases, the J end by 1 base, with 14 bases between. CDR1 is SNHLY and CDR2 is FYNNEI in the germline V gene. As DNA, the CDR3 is TGTGCCAGCACCATGAGGGACGATGCCAAAAACATTCAGTACTTC. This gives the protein CASTMRDDAKNIQYF.

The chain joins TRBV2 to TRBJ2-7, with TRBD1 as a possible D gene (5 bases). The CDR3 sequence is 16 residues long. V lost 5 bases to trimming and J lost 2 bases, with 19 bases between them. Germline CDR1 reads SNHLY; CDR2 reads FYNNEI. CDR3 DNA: TGTGCCAGCAGTCCACTTACAGGTATGAGAACCTACGAGCAGTACTTC. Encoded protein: CASSPLTGMRTYEQYF.

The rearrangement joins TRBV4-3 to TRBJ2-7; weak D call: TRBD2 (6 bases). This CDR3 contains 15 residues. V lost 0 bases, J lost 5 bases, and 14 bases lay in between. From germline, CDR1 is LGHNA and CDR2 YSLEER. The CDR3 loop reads CASSQEGLRSDEQYF. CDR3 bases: TGCGCCAGCAGCCAAGAGGGACTCCGGTCAGACGAGCAGTACTTC.

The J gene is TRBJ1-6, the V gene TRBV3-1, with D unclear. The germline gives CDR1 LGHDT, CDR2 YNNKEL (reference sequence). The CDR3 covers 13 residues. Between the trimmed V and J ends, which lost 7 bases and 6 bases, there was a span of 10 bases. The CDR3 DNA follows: TGTGCCAGCACCCGTACAGCTAATTCACCCCTCCACTTT. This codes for CASTRTANSPLHF.

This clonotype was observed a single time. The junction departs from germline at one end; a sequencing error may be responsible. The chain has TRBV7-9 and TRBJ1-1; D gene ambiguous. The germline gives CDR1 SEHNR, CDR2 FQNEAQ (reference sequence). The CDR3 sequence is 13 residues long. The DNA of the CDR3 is TGTGCCACCAGCCCGACACAGAACACTGAAGCTTTCTTT. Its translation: CATSPTQNTEAFF.

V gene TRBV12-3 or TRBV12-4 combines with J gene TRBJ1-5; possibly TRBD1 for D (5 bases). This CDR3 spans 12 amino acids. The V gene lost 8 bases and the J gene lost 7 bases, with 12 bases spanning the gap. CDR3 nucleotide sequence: TGTGCCAGCGTGGGGGGAGGGCAGCCCCAGCATTTT. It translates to CASVGGGQPQHF.

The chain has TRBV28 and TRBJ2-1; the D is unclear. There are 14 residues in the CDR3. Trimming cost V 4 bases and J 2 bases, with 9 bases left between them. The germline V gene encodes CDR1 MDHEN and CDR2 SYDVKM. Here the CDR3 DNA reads TGTGCCAGCAGTTCGACGGAAACCTACAATGAGCAGTTCTTC. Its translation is CASSSTETYNEQFF.

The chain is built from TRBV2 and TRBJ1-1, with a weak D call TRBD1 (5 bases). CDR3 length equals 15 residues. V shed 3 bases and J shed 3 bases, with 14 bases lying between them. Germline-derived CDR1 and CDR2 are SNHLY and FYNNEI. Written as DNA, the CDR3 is TGTGCCAGCAGTGATCGGGGGTTAAGGGACACTGAAGCTTTCTTT. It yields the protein CASSDRGLRDTEAFF.

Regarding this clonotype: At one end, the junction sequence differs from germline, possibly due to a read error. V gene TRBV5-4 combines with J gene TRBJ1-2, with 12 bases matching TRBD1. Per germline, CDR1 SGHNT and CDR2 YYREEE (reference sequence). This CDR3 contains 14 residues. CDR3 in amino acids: CASTPEPGTGGEVF. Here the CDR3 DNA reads TGTGCCAGCACCCCCGAGCCAGGGACAGGGGGCGAAGTCTTC.

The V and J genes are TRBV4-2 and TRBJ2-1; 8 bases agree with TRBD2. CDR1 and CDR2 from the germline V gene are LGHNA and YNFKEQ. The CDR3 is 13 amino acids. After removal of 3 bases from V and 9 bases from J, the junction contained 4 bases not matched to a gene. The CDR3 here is CASSHGGATEQFF. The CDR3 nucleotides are TGTGCCAGCAGCCACGGGGGGGCCACTGAGCAGTTCTTC.

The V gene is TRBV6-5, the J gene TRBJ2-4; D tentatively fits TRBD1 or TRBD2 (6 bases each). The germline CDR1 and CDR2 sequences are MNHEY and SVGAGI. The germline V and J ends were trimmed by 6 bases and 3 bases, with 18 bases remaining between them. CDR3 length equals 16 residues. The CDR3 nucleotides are TGTGCCAGCAGGTCTCGGAACAGGGAGGACAAAAACATTCAGTACTTC. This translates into CASRSRNREDKNIQYF.

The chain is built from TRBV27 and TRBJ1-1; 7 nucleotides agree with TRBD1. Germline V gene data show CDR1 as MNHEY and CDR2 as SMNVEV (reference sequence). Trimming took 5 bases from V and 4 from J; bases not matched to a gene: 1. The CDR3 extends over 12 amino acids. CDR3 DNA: TGTGCCAGCAGTACAGGGGTCACTGAAGCTTTCTTT. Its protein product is CASSTGVTEAFF.

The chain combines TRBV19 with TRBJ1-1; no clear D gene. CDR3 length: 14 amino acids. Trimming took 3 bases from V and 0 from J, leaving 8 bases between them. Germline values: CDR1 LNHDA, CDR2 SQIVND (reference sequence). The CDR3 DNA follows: TGTGCCAGTAGTATTAGCGACATGAACACTGAAGCTTTCTTT. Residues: CASSISDMNTEAFF.

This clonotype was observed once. CDR3 bases: TGTGCCAGCAGCTTTCCGGACAACTCCTATGGCTACACCTTC. Its protein product is CASSFPDNSYGYTF. The chain carries TRBV11-2 and TRBJ1-2; a possible D gene is TRBD1 (5 bases). Between the trimmed V and J ends, which lost 3 bases and 4 bases, there was a span of 12 bases. CDR1 and CDR2 (germline): SGHAT, FQNNGV. This CDR3 has 14 amino acids.

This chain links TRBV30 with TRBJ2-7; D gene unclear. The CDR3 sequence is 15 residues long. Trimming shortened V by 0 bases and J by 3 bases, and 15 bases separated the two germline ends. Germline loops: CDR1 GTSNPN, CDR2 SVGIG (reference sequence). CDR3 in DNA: TGTGCCTGGAGTGTATCCCGAGACACCCGCTACGAGCAGTACTTC. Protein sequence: CAWSVSRDTRYEQYF.

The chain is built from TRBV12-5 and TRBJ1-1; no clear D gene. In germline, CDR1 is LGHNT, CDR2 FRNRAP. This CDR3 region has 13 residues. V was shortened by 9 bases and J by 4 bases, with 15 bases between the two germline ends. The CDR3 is CASLRAAGTEAFF. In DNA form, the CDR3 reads TGTGCTAGCCTAAGGGCGGCGGGCACTGAAGCTTTCTTT.

CDR3: CSSRTGPDTQYF. The CDR3 coding sequence is TGCAGCTCCCGGACAGGGCCAGATACGCAGTATTTT. The chain uses TRBV29-1 and TRBJ2-3; TRBD1 aligns across 8 bases. The germline V gene has CDR1 SQVTM and CDR2 ANQGSEA. This CDR3 has 12 amino acids. V shed 8 bases, J shed 4 bases, and the junction held 5 bases outside the gene matches.

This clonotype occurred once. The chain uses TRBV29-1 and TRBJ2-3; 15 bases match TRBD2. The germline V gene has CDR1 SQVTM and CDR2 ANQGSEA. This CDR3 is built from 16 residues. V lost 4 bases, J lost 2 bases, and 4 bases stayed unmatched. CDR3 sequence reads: CSVGGLAGGTTDTQYF. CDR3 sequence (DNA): TGCAGCGTTGGAGGACTAGCGGGGGGGACCACAGATACGCAGTATTTT.

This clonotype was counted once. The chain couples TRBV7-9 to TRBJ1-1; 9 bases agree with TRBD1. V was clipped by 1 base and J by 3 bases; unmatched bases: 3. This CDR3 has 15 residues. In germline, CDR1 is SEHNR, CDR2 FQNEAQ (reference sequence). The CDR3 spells CASSLGDRVDTEAFF. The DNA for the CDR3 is TGTGCCAGCAGCTTAGGGGACAGGGTGGACACTGAAGCTTTCTTT.

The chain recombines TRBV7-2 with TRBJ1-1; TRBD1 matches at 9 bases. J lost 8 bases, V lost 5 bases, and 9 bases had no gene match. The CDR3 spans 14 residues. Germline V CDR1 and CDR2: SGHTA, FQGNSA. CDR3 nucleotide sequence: TGTGCCAGCAGCCCGTCCCGGGACAGGGACGAAGCTTTCTTT. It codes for CASSPSRDRDEAFF.

CDR3 loop: CASSLGLMEQFF. The CDR3 DNA reads as TGTGCCAGCAGCCTCGGACTGATGGAGCAGTTCTTC. This chain uses TRBV11-1 with TRBJ2-1; possibly TRBD2 for D (5 bases). From germline, CDR1 is SGHAT and CDR2 FQDESV (reference sequence). The CDR3 is 12 amino acids. With 5 bases removed from V and 10 bases from J, the gap between germline ends came to 12 bases.

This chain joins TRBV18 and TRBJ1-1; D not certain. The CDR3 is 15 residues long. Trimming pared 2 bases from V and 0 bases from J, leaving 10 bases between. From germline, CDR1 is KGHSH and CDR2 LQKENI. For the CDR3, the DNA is TGTGCCAGCTCACCAAAAAGGGAGATGAACACTGAAGCTTTCTTT. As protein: CASSPKREMNTEAFF.

Here the CDR3 reads CAISRDSLTVNYGYTF. Written as DNA, the CDR3 is TGTGCCATCAGCCGGGACAGCCTCACAGTCAACTATGGCTACACCTTC. V and J are TRBV10-3 and TRBJ1-2, with 7 bases that match TRBD1. Germline CDR1 reads ENHRY; CDR2 reads SYGVKD. J was trimmed by 2 bases and V by 6 bases; bases with no gene match: 12. The CDR3 runs to 16 residues.

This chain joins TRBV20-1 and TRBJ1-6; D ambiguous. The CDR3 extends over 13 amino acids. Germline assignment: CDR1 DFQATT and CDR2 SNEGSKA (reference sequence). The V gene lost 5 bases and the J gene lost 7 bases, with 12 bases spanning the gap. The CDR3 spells CSALGTVNSPLHF. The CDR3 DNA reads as TGCAGTGCTTTAGGAACAGTCAATTCACCCCTCCACTTT.

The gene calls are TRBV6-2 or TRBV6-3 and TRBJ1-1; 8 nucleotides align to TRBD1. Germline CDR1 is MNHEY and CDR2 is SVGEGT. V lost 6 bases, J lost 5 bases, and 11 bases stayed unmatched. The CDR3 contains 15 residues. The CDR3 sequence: CASRPSTGAGTEAFF. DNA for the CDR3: TGTGCCAGCAGGCCCTCGACAGGGGCTGGGACTGAAGCTTTCTTT.